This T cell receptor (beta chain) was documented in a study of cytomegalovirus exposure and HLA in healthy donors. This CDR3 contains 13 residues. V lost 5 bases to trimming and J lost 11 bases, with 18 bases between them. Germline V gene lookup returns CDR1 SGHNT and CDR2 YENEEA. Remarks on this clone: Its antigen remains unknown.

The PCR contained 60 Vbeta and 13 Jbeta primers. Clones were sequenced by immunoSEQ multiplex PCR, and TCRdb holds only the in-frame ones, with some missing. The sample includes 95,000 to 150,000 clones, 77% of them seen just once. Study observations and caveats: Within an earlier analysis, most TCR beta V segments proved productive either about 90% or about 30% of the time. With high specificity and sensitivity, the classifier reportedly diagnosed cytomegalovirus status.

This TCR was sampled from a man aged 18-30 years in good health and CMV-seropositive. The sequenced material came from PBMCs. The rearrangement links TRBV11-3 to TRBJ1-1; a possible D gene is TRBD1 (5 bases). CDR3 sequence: CASSASVRGFAFF. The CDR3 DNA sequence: TGTGCCAGCAGCGCTAGCGTGCGGGGCTTTGCTTTCTTT.